This TCR beta chain was documented in a study of blood T cell repertoires in COVID-19. Germline assignment: CDR1 SGHTA and CDR2 FQGNSA. The CDR3 covers 16 residues. The J segment lost 2 bases and the V segment lost 5 bases, leaving 5 bases of the junction unmatched. Clones were read by immunoSEQ multiplex PCR, and TCRdb kept only the in-frame ones, dropping some. The sample has a few hundred thousand clones; 88% are singletons. The TCR sequence derives from a woman aged 50 to 60 who had recovered from COVID-19. The gene calls are TRBV7-2 and TRBJ1-6, with 8 bases identical to TRBD1. The sequenced sample was PBMCs or T cells enriched from blood (not recorded which). CDR3 sequence: CASSPRQGTYNSPLHF. In DNA, the CDR3 is TGTGCCAGCAGCCCCCGACAGGGGACCTATAATTCACCCCTCCACTTT.